These T cell receptor beta chains were read from a single sample in a study of CD8 T cells in Susac syndrome. In TCRdb, the immunoSEQ multiplex PCR reads were re-called with MiXCR into one record per CDR3 protein. The repertoire holds some 99,000 distinct CDR3 sequences, 90% to 98% seen once, with more than 0.08% in the top ten. The sample was CD4+ T cells from PBMCs. The receptors shown here come from a human donor in good health. Both conserved end residues are part of each CDR3. Each record gives: J gene, D gene, V gene, clone size, CDR3 protein, CDR3 DNA. D genes are given only for firm matches. Size is stated for part of the rows, as once, few or many counts, or as a class when the clone is expanded.

j_call: TRBJ1-3
d_call: TRBD1
v_call: TRBV6-2/TRBV6-3
clone_size: once
cdr3_aa: CASSPADRGAGNTIYF
cdr3_nt: TGTGCCAGCAGTCCCGCGGACAGGGGAGCCGGAAACACCATATATTTT

j_call: TRBJ1-1
d_call: TRBD1
v_call: TRBV29-1
clone_size: NA
cdr3_aa: CSVGQGRMNTEAFF
cdr3_nt: TGCAGCGTTGGACAGGGCCGAATGAACACTGAAGCTTTCTTT

j_call: TRBJ2-7
d_call: TRBD1
v_call: TRBV27
clone_size: NA
cdr3_aa: CASSPRTGGYEQYF
cdr3_nt: TGTGCCAGCAGTCCTAGGACAGGGGGATACGAGCAGTACTTC

j_call: TRBJ2-2
d_call: TRBD1
v_call: TRBV5-1
clone_size: NA
cdr3_aa: CASSTAGGLNTGELFF
cdr3_nt: TGCGCCAGCAGCACCGCAGGGGGATTGAACACCGGGGAGCTGTTTTTT

j_call: TRBJ1-4
d_call: NA
v_call: TRBV7-9
clone_size: NA
cdr3_aa: CASSLAGSNEKLFF
cdr3_nt: TGTGCCAGCAGCTTAGCGGGATCAAATGAAAAACTGTTTTTT

j_call: TRBJ2-7
d_call: TRBD2
v_call: TRBV4-2
clone_size: NA
cdr3_aa: CASSHGSGSINEQYF
cdr3_nt: TGTGCCAGCAGCCACGGGAGCGGGAGTATAAACGAGCAGTACTTC

j_call: TRBJ1-4
d_call: NA
v_call: TRBV7-9
clone_size: NA
cdr3_aa: CASSPGGETGREKLFF
cdr3_nt: TGTGCCAGCAGCCCGGGGGGAGAAACCGGGCGGGAAAAACTGTTTTTT

j_call: TRBJ2-3
d_call: NA
v_call: TRBV29-1
clone_size: once
cdr3_aa: CSVVSGQRILTDTQYF
cdr3_nt: TGCAGCGTCGTTTCGGGCCAGCGGATTCTCACAGATACGCAGTATTTT

j_call: TRBJ1-5
d_call: NA
v_call: TRBV4-1
clone_size: NA
cdr3_aa: CASSQEGKFSQPQHF
cdr3_nt: TGCGCCAGCAGCCAAGAGGGGAAATTTAGTCAGCCCCAGCATTTT

j_call: TRBJ1-1
d_call: NA
v_call: TRBV3-1
clone_size: NA
cdr3_aa: CASSQVAGEAFF
cdr3_nt: TGTGCCAGCAGCCAAGTAGCAGGGGAAGCTTTCTTT

j_call: TRBJ2-5
d_call: NA
v_call: TRBV2
clone_size: NA
cdr3_aa: CASSDPGTPDQETQYF
cdr3_nt: TGTGCCAGCAGTGATCCCGGGACGCCAGACCAAGAGACCCAGTACTTC

j_call: TRBJ1-1
d_call: NA
v_call: TRBV29-1
clone_size: NA
cdr3_aa: CSPRQVNTEAFF
cdr3_nt: TGCAGCCCTCGACAGGTGAACACTGAAGCTTTCTTT

j_call: TRBJ2-7
d_call: TRBD2
v_call: TRBV4-3
clone_size: NA
cdr3_aa: CASSPGTSGKTYEQYF
cdr3_nt: TGCGCCAGCAGCCCAGGGACTAGCGGGAAGACCTACGAGCAGTACTTC

j_call: TRBJ2-3
d_call: NA
v_call: TRBV6-1
clone_size: NA
cdr3_aa: CASSEAKGLKYF
cdr3_nt: TGTGCCAGCAGTGAAGCTAAGGGTCTAAAGTATTTT

j_call: TRBJ2-7
d_call: NA
v_call: TRBV11-2
clone_size: NA
cdr3_aa: CASSFSGNSYEQYF
cdr3_nt: TGTGCCAGCAGCTTTTCGGGGAACTCCTACGAGCAGTACTTC

j_call: TRBJ2-7
d_call: NA
v_call: TRBV19
clone_size: once
cdr3_aa: CASSRTPGYEQYF
cdr3_nt: TGTGCCAGTAGTAGGACTCCCGGCTACGAGCAGTACTTC

j_call: TRBJ2-4
d_call: TRBD1
v_call: TRBV4-2
clone_size: NA
cdr3_aa: CASSVEGAAKNIQYF
cdr3_nt: TGTGCCAGCAGCGTCGAGGGGGCGGCCAAAAACATTCAGTACTTC

j_call: TRBJ2-1
d_call: TRBD1
v_call: TRBV4-2
clone_size: NA
cdr3_aa: CASSQGTGKYNEQFF
cdr3_nt: TGTGCCAGCAGCCAAGGGACAGGGAAATACAATGAGCAGTTCTTC

j_call: TRBJ2-5
d_call: TRBD2
v_call: TRBV5-4
clone_size: once
cdr3_aa: CASSLGTSGGVETQYF
cdr3_nt: TGTGCCAGCAGCTTGGGGACTAGCGGGGGTGTCGAGACCCAGTACTTC

j_call: TRBJ2-2
d_call: TRBD1
v_call: TRBV7-8
clone_size: NA
cdr3_aa: CASSQRARGQNTGELFF
cdr3_nt: TGTGCCAGCAGCCAAAGAGCGAGGGGGCAGAACACCGGGGAGCTGTTTTTT

j_call: TRBJ1-1
d_call: NA
v_call: TRBV28
clone_size: NA
cdr3_aa: CASAGPPNTEAFF
cdr3_nt: TGTGCCAGCGCCGGCCCACCCAACACTGAAGCTTTCTTT

j_call: TRBJ2-2
d_call: NA
v_call: TRBV5-1
clone_size: NA
cdr3_aa: CASSFRLPNGGELFF
cdr3_nt: TGCGCCAGCAGCTTTCGACTCCCGAATGGCGGGGAGCTGTTTTTT

j_call: TRBJ1-1
d_call: TRBD1
v_call: TRBV30
clone_size: NA
cdr3_aa: CAWGQGDTEAFF
cdr3_nt: TGTGCCTGGGGACAGGGGGACACTGAAGCTTTCTTT

j_call: TRBJ1-1
d_call: NA
v_call: TRBV14
clone_size: NA
cdr3_aa: CASSKGQNTEAFF
cdr3_nt: TGTGCCAGCAGCAAGGGACAGAACACTGAAGCTTTCTTT

j_call: TRBJ2-3
d_call: NA
v_call: TRBV18
clone_size: NA
cdr3_aa: CASSLGSADTQYF
cdr3_nt: TGTGCCAGCTCACTCGGGAGTGCAGATACGCAGTATTTT

j_call: TRBJ2-7
d_call: NA
v_call: TRBV2
clone_size: NA
cdr3_aa: CASSDRGFYEQYF
cdr3_nt: TGTGCCAGCAGTGATAGGGGGTTCTACGAGCAGTACTTC

j_call: TRBJ1-6
d_call: NA
v_call: TRBV3-1
clone_size: NA
cdr3_aa: CASSQDRGPLHF
cdr3_nt: TGTGCCAGCAGCCAAGATAGGGGACCCCTCCACTTT

j_call: TRBJ1-5
d_call: TRBD1
v_call: TRBV2
clone_size: NA
cdr3_aa: CASRGGTGNQPQHF
cdr3_nt: TGTGCCAGCAGGGGCGGGACAGGCAATCAGCCCCAGCATTTT

j_call: TRBJ1-6
d_call: TRBD1
v_call: TRBV3-1
clone_size: once
cdr3_aa: CASSHGRTGVHF
cdr3_nt: TGTGCCAGCAGCCATGGCCGGACAGGGGTCCACTTT

j_call: TRBJ2-5
d_call: NA
v_call: TRBV12-3/TRBV12-4
clone_size: NA
cdr3_aa: CASSLRGGAETQYF
cdr3_nt: TGTGCCAGCAGCCTCAGGGGTGGAGCAGAGACCCAGTACTTC

j_call: TRBJ2-7
d_call: NA
v_call: TRBV28
clone_size: NA
cdr3_aa: CASSLAGSLSYEQYF
cdr3_nt: TGTGCCAGCAGTTTAGCAGGGTCCCTCTCCTACGAGCAGTACTTC

j_call: TRBJ2-6
d_call: NA
v_call: TRBV13
clone_size: NA
cdr3_aa: CASSHTERPGANVLTF
cdr3_nt: TGTGCCAGCAGCCACACGGAGCGCCCTGGGGCCAACGTCCTGACTTTC

j_call: TRBJ2-6
d_call: NA
v_call: TRBV9
clone_size: once
cdr3_aa: CASSVGEGLYSGANVLTF
cdr3_nt: TGTGCCAGCAGCGTAGGAGAAGGGCTGTACTCTGGGGCCAACGTCCTGACTTTC

j_call: TRBJ2-1
d_call: TRBD1
v_call: TRBV2
clone_size: NA
cdr3_aa: CASTLERGLQDEQFF
cdr3_nt: TGTGCCAGCACCCTTGAGAGGGGGCTCCAGGATGAGCAGTTCTTC

j_call: TRBJ1-5
d_call: NA
v_call: TRBV9
clone_size: once
cdr3_aa: CASSVGSSGQNQPQHF
cdr3_nt: TGTGCCAGCAGCGTAGGGTCGTCAGGGCAAAATCAGCCCCAGCATTTT

j_call: TRBJ1-3
d_call: NA
v_call: TRBV30
clone_size: NA
cdr3_aa: CAWGRQGRGNTIYF
cdr3_nt: TGTGCCTGGGGCCGTCAGGGCCGAGGAAACACCATATATTTT

j_call: TRBJ2-5
d_call: NA
v_call: TRBV20-1
clone_size: NA
cdr3_aa: CSQESQETQYF
cdr3_nt: TGCAGTCAGGAATCCCAAGAGACCCAGTACTTC

j_call: TRBJ2-3
d_call: TRBD2
v_call: TRBV29-1
clone_size: NA
cdr3_aa: CSVAAGEADTQYF
cdr3_nt: TGCAGCGTTGCGGCGGGAGAGGCCGATACGCAGTATTTT

j_call: TRBJ1-6
d_call: NA
v_call: TRBV30
clone_size: NA
cdr3_aa: CAWKRDLGFSPLHF
cdr3_nt: TGTGCCTGGAAGCGGGACCTAGGTTTCTCACCCCTCCACTTT

j_call: TRBJ2-1
d_call: TRBD1
v_call: TRBV29-1
clone_size: NA
cdr3_aa: CSVGPGQTYNEQFF
cdr3_nt: TGCAGCGTTGGGCCGGGACAGACCTACAATGAGCAGTTCTTC

j_call: TRBJ1-2
d_call: NA
v_call: TRBV29-1
clone_size: NA
cdr3_aa: CSVVVLYGYTF
cdr3_nt: TGCAGCGTCGTCGTCCTTTATGGCTACACCTTC

j_call: TRBJ2-2
d_call: NA
v_call: TRBV29-1
clone_size: NA
cdr3_aa: CSVEWGGTGELFF
cdr3_nt: TGCAGCGTTGAATGGGGTGGGACCGGGGAGCTGTTTTTT

j_call: TRBJ1-1
d_call: NA
v_call: TRBV5-1
clone_size: NA
cdr3_aa: CASSPWIGPPEAFF
cdr3_nt: TGCGCCAGCAGCCCGTGGATTGGTCCGCCTGAAGCTTTCTTT

j_call: TRBJ2-3
d_call: NA
v_call: TRBV11-3
clone_size: few
cdr3_aa: CASSQAGTDTQYF
cdr3_nt: TGTGCCAGCAGCCAGGCGGGGACAGATACGCAGTATTTT

j_call: TRBJ1-2
d_call: NA
v_call: TRBV24-1
clone_size: NA
cdr3_aa: CATSEGGQNINYGYTF
cdr3_nt: TGTGCCACCAGTGAGGGAGGACAGAATATTAACTATGGCTACACCTTC

j_call: TRBJ2-3
d_call: NA
v_call: TRBV20-1
clone_size: NA
cdr3_aa: CSARDGSIPDTQYF
cdr3_nt: TGCAGTGCTAGAGATGGGAGTATCCCAGATACGCAGTATTTT

j_call: TRBJ2-6
d_call: NA
v_call: TRBV28
clone_size: NA
cdr3_aa: CASRSLQGLSGANVLTF
cdr3_nt: TGTGCCAGCAGATCTCTACAGGGCCTCTCTGGGGCCAACGTCCTGACTTTC

j_call: TRBJ2-5
d_call: NA
v_call: TRBV29-1
clone_size: NA
cdr3_aa: CSVVEEYQETQYF
cdr3_nt: TGCAGCGTTGTAGAGGAGTACCAAGAGACCCAGTACTTC

j_call: TRBJ1-4
d_call: NA
v_call: TRBV29-1
clone_size: NA
cdr3_aa: CSVGAHLGEKLFF
cdr3_nt: TGCAGCGTTGGGGCCCATCTCGGGGAAAAACTGTTTTTT

j_call: TRBJ1-2
d_call: NA
v_call: TRBV19
clone_size: NA
cdr3_aa: CASSPGFYGYTF
cdr3_nt: TGTGCCAGTAGCCCAGGTTTCTATGGCTACACCTTC

j_call: TRBJ2-7
d_call: TRBD2
v_call: TRBV6-2/TRBV6-3
clone_size: NA
cdr3_aa: CASTTDPRTSGSGYEQYF
cdr3_nt: TGTGCCAGCACCACCGACCCTCGGACTAGCGGGAGTGGGTACGAGCAGTACTTC

j_call: TRBJ2-1
d_call: TRBD2
v_call: TRBV19
clone_size: NA
cdr3_aa: CASSPGLAGKEQFF
cdr3_nt: TGTGCCAGTAGTCCCGGACTAGCGGGAAAGGAGCAGTTCTTC

j_call: TRBJ1-5
d_call: NA
v_call: TRBV18
clone_size: NA
cdr3_aa: CASSPWGGKLNQPQHF
cdr3_nt: TGTGCCAGCTCACCGTGGGGAGGGAAACTGAATCAGCCCCAGCATTTT

j_call: TRBJ2-7
d_call: TRBD2
v_call: TRBV6-5
clone_size: NA
cdr3_aa: CASSPGTSNYEQYF
cdr3_nt: TGTGCCAGCAGTCCCGGGACTAGCAACTACGAGCAGTACTTC

j_call: TRBJ2-7
d_call: NA
v_call: TRBV29-1
clone_size: NA
cdr3_aa: CSVSGSSYEQYF
cdr3_nt: TGCAGCGTATCCGGGAGTTCATACGAGCAGTACTTC